This TCR beta chain came from a study of shared clonotypes between healthy human individuals. CD45RO-negative cells were positively selected for CCR7, leaving out terminally differentiated effector memory CD45RA+ cells. A word on this clone: Its antigen is not known.

Whole-study results and caveats: A limitation of the genetic and exposure-history diversity represented arose from few donors. Several donors shared 4.5% to 6.5% of their naive CD4 clonotypes. Even with large depth, rarefaction showed that sorted-subset sequencing was incomplete.

Genomic DNA of every subset was divided equally among multiple immunoSEQ plates. Sequencing used immunoSEQ multiplex PCR; TCRdb keeps in-frame clones, though not all of them. The profile shows under 850,000 clones, more than 85% of them singletons. The J segment lost 1 base and the V segment lost 1 base, leaving 3 bases of the junction unmatched. Germline CDR1 is SGHVS and CDR2 is FQNEAQ. The CDR3 has 15 amino acids. The gene calls are TRBV7-8 and TRBJ1-1; 7 nucleotides match TRBD1. This clonotype was sampled from a man in his thirties or forties in good health. The source material was naive CD8+ T cells sorted from blood. In DNA form, the CDR3 reads TGTGCCAGCAGCTTAGAAGGGGGCGCGAACACTGAAGCTTTCTTT. It translates to CASSLEGGANTEAFF.